These 11 T cell receptor beta chains were all obtained from the same sample, sequenced in a study of Graves' ophthalmopathy and Graves' hyperthyroidism. The sequenced template was RNA, covering the TCR beta CDR3 region. A first-round RT-PCR used HTBI primers, followed by a second-round multiplex PCR. TCRdb reanalysed the multiplex PCR reads using MiXCR and keeps one entry per CDR3 protein. The sample holds 1 million to 1.3 million distinct CDR3 sequences, about 38% seen once. The sequencing input was peripheral blood or thyroid tissue (not recorded which). Source of these receptors: an adult man with Graves' hyperthyroidism.

This clonotype was counted at least ten times. The J gene is TRBJ1-5, the V gene TRBV6-5, with D possibly matching TRBD1 (6 bases). CDR1 is MNHEY and CDR2 is SVGAGI in the germline V gene. There are 14 residues in the CDR3. The ends were cut back, 6 bases at V and 3 bases at J, with 12 bases in the middle. CDR3: CASSQGQFNQPQHF. In nucleotides, the CDR3 is TGTGCCAGCAGCCAAGGACAGTTCAATCAGCCCCAGCATTTT.

Note on this clonotype: A single base separates this from a much larger clone, so it may be a read error. This chain connects TRBV24-1 to TRBJ2-5; no firm D call. Germline CDR1 reads KGHDR; CDR2 reads SFDVKD. Trimming removed 4 bases from V and 3 bases from J, with 2 bases in between. The CDR3 is 11 residues long. CDR3 sequence (DNA): TGTGCCACCAGTGACGAAGAGACCCAGTACTTC. It translates to CATSDEETQYF.

This clonotype showed up many times. The chain uses TRBV24-1 and TRBJ2-5; D is uncertain. Trimming cost V 1 base and J 3 bases, with 14 bases left between them. CDR1 is KGHDR, CDR2 SFDVKD, per germline. There are 16 residues in the CDR3. CDR3 region: CATSDFTTGREETQYF. The CDR3, as DNA: TGTGCCACCAGTGATTTTACCACGGGCCGGGAAGAGACCCAGTACTTC.

This clonotype appeared many times. V is TRBV7-2 and J is TRBJ1-2, with D tentatively TRBD1 (6 bases). Germline lookup yields CDR1 SGHTA and CDR2 FQGNSA. The CDR3 runs 15 residues. Trimming removed 4 bases at V and 7 bases at J, with 19 bases between. DNA of the CDR3: TGTGCCAGCAGCTATGACAGGACGGGTGCGGGTGGCTACACCTTC. Translation: CASSYDRTGAGGYTF.

Remarks on this clonotype: One end of the junction fails to match germline, which may point to a read error. The chain uses TRBV5-6 and TRBJ2-7; TRBD1 agrees at 7 bases. The CDR3 is 14 residues long. Germline CDR1 reads SGHDT; CDR2 reads YYEEEE. CDR3 sequence: CAGSDWDRSYEQYF. In DNA, the CDR3 is TGTGCCGGCAGCGACTGGGACAGATCATACGAGCAGTACTTC. The full variable domain, completed using reference TRBV5-6 and TRBJ2-7, is DAGVTQSPTHLIKTRGQQVTLRCSPKSGHDTVSWYQQALGQGPQFIFQYYEEEERQRGNFPDRFSGHQFPNYSSELNVNALLLGDSALYLCAGSDWDRSYEQYFGPGTRLTVT.

This clonotype was seen only a few times. The chain uses TRBV7-2 and TRBJ2-5, with 10 bases lining up with TRBD1. CDR3 length: 14 amino acids. Germline V gene data show CDR1 as SGHTA and CDR2 as FQGNSA. The junction had 8 bases not matched to a gene; V was cut back by 6 bases and J by 7 bases. CDR3 amino acids: CASRLPGDRGTQYF. CDR3 in DNA: TGTGCCAGCAGACTCCCGGGGGACAGGGGGACCCAGTACTTC.

The chain employs TRBV20-1 and TRBJ2-7; D is unclear. Trimming took 5 bases from V and 2 from J, leaving 13 bases between them. The CDR3 covers 13 residues. Germline V gene lookup returns CDR1 DFQATT and CDR2 SNEGSKA (reference sequence). The DNA of the CDR3 is TGCAGTGCTGCCAGCAGCTCCGCCTACGAGCAGTACTTC. Its translation is CSAASSSAYEQYF.

CDR3 DNA: TGTGCCAGCGTCGATCCGGGACGGGTTGAAGCTTTCTTT. This gives the protein CASVDPGRVEAFF. V usage is TRBV7-2 and J usage is TRBJ1-1; D might be TRBD1 (5 bases). Per germline, CDR1 SGHTA and CDR2 FQGNSA. V lost 8 bases and J lost 7, with 17 bases in between. The CDR3 consists of 13 residues. Filled out from reference TRBV7-2 and TRBJ1-1, the complete variable domain reads GAGVSQSPSNKVTEKGKDVELRCDPISGHTALYWYRQSLGQGLEFLIYFQGNSAPDKSGLPSDRFSAERTGGSVSTLTIQRTQQEDSAVYLCASVDPGRVEAFFGQGTRLTVV.

The chain combines TRBV25-1 with TRBJ1-6, with TRBD1 matching over 11 bases. V lost 5 bases and J lost 10; bases outside the gene matches: 7. In germline, CDR1 is MGHDK, CDR2 SYGVNS. This CDR3 contains 15 residues. The CDR3, as DNA: TGTGCCAGCAGTTTATTTGGGACAGGGGGGTCACCCCTCCACTTT. It specifies CASSLFGTGGSPLHF.

This clonotype was seen repeatedly, ten times or more. The gene calls are TRBV20-1 and TRBJ2-5; D ambiguous. Trimming shortened V by 3 bases and J by 3 bases, and 8 bases separated the two germline ends. Germline V gene lookup returns CDR1 DFQATT and CDR2 SNEGSKA (reference sequence). The CDR3 is 12 residues long. CDR3 region: CSASNLEETQYF. The CDR3 bases are TGCAGTGCTAGTAACCTTGAAGAGACCCAGTACTTC.

As regards this clonotype: A read error is likely, as this CDR3 ends without the conserved phenylalanine or tryptophan. The limits of the CDR3 on the DNA are not certain, so only TCRdb's listed CDR3 is given. The genes are TRBV20-1 and TRBJ2-5; the table's D gene call, TRBD2, was not cross checked with the DNA. Ends included, the CDR3 has 11 residues. Germline values: CDR1 DFQATT, CDR2 SNEGSKA (reference sequence). The CDR3 sequence: CSARVAGPPPL.